The TCR beta chain under discussion was sequenced for a study of OX40 agonist ivuxolimab in advanced cancers. Study in general: A male proportion of over 75% was recorded, with mean age about 62 years and range about 23 to 80.

Sequenced by immunoSEQ multiplex PCR; TCRdb stores in-frame clones only, minus some. Among 30,000 to 40,000 clones listed, 87% were seen once. The CDR3 is 16 amino acids. The V end lost 5 bases, the J end lost 2 bases, and 18 bases lay between the germline ends. The germline CDR1 and CDR2 sequences are SGDLS and YYNGEE. The table lists this clone with a count of one. The receptor was derived from an adult with an advanced solid tumor such as melanoma, head and neck, liver or kidney cancer. The sample was CD4+ or CD8+ T cells sorted from blood, taken in a trial of the OX40 agonist ivuxolimab. This sequence joins TRBV9 and TRBJ2-3; D might be TRBD2 (7 bases). CDR3 amino acids: CASSESGGPITDTQYF. The CDR3 DNA reads as TGTGCCAGCAGTGAATCGGGGGGCCCTATCACAGATACGCAGTATTTT. The full variable domain, with the rest looked up from reference TRBV9 and TRBJ2-3, is DSGVTQTPKHLITATGQRVTLRCSPRSGDLSVYWYQQSLDQGLQFLIQYYNGEERAKGNILERFSAQQFPDLHSELNLSSLELGDSALYFCASSESGGPITDTQYFGPGTRLTVL.